This TCR beta chain was obtained from a study of siplizumab effects on memory and regulatory T cells. Study outcomes and limitations: Mappable alloreactive CD4+ clones came from Treg cells more than 55% of the time on average with siplizumab, against 25% to 30% in controls. Greater diversity than memory cells seemed evident in naive T cells, which also appeared to be major alloresponse contributors. In the presence of siplizumab, alloreactive sequences traceable to unstimulated CD4+ memory cells were significantly reduced.

This CDR3 is built from 15 residues. Looked up from germline, CDR1 is MNHNY and CDR2 is SVGAGI (reference sequence). Trimming stripped 6 bases from V and 0 bases from J, with 15 bases between. Comment on this clone: Antigen unknown.

Data came from immunoSEQ multiplex PCR; TCRdb stores just in-frame clones and leaves some out. The sample lists about 94,000 clones, 94% occurring once. This clonotype was sampled from a human donor in good health. Sequenced sample: non-Treg CD4+ T cells sorted from blood. This chain links TRBV6-6 with TRBJ2-7, with D possibly TRBD2 on 5 matching bases. Here the CDR3 reads CASSPGWESSYEQYF. The CDR3 DNA reads TGTGCCAGCAGCCCGGGATGGGAGAGCTCCTACGAGCAGTACTTC.